This T cell receptor (beta chain) comes out of a study of Ad26.COV2.S vaccination and SARS-CoV-2 variants. Points from the study as a whole: Substantial breadth in spike-specific CD8+ and CD4+ T cell responses was reportedly seen after vaccination. Greater spike-specific TCR breadth was seen in vaccine recipients than in placebo recipients.

Specified treatment: some 19 received Ad26.COV2.S at low or high dose, single or two shots; roughly five received placebo; per-sample allocation not given. Following the first vaccine or placebo injection, samples were taken on day 63. The CDR3 runs to 13 residues. V lost 7 bases and J lost 3; bases outside the gene matches: 6. Germline CDR1 is GTSNPN and CDR2 is SVGIG (reference sequence). This clone occurred once. What it binds is not known. Using immunoSEQ multiplex PCR, the repertoire was profiled, and TCRdb retains in-frame clones only, with some absent. This table holds hundreds of thousands of clones, around 87% found once.

The sample here was peripheral blood, taken in a trial of Ad26.COV2.S vaccine versus placebo. The rearrangement uses TRBV30 and TRBJ1-1; TRBD1 matches 9 bases. The sequence derives from a person between 18 and 59 years old who received the Ad26.COV2.S COVID-19 vaccine or a placebo. CDR3 nucleotide sequence: TGTGCCTATCGACAGGGGGACGACACTGAAGCTTTCTTT. Amino acid sequence: CAYRQGDDTEAFF.